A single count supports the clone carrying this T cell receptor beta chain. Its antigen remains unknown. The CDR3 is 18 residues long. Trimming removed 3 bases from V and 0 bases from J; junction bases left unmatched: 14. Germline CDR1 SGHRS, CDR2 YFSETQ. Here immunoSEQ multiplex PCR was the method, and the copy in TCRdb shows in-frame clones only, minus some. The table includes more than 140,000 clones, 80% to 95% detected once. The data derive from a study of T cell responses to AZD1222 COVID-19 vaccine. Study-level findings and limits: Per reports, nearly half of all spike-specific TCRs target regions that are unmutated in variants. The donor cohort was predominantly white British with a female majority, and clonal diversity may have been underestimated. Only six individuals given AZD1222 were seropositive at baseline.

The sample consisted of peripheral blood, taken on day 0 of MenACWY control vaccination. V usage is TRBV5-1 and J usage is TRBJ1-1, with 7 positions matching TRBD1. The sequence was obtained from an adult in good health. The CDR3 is CASSWQAGGGGVNTEAFF. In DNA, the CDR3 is TGCGCCAGCAGCTGGCAGGCAGGGGGTGGTGGGGTGAACACTGAAGCTTTCTTT.